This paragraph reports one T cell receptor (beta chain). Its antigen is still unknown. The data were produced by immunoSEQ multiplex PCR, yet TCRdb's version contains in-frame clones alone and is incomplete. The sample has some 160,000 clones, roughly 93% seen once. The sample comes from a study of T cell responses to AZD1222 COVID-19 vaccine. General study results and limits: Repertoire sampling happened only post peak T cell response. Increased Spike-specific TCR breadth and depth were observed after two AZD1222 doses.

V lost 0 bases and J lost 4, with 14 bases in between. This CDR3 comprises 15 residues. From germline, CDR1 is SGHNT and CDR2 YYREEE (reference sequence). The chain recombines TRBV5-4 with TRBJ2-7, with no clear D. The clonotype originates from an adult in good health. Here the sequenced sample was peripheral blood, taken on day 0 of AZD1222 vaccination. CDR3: CASSLANLGVYEQYF. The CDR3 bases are TGTGCCAGCAGCTTGGCCAATCTTGGGGTGTACGAGCAGTACTTC.